This entry features one TCR beta chain sequence. Its antigen remains undetermined. Per-nucleotide qualities are absent, and no much larger clonotype sits a single base away. The data are from a study of radiation and T cells in renal cell carcinoma (dated by TCRdb to the early 2020s). Background for the entire study: TCR beta sequencing covered some 55 samples in total, comprising approximately 25 tumors and roughly 27 peripheral blood samples. Across all 50 or so samples, several million unique CDR3 nucleotide sequences encoding about 2.7 million unique CDR3 amino acid sequences were identified. The final blood draw took place at 4 weeks after radiation, the same time as nephrectomy. Study-wide findings and limitations: With a single-armed trial design, the study had no way to address how radiation dose or scheduling affects the TCR repertoire. Dynamics of the blood repertoire were not tracked past 4 weeks after treatment. In blood, the top tumor clonotypes increased between baseline and 2 weeks post-radiation and then shrank by 4 weeks, which suggests that tumor-resident clones expanded only transiently. Because pretreatment tumor biopsies were not available, the baseline intratumoral presence of clonotypes could not be determined.

V is shortened by 5 bases, J by 0 bases, and the region joining them spans 11 bases. The CDR3 holds 14 amino acids from the cysteine to the phenylalanine. Only the CDR3 DNA is retained, 42 bases long and in frame from the first base. The germline V gene (reference sequence) supplies CDR1 MNHEY and CDR2 SMNVEV. The immunoSEQ kit was used, according to the manufacturer's recommendations, to generate TCR beta libraries from genomic DNA. To prepare libraries, a first multiplex PCR with proprietary primers was run, followed by a second PCR that added unique barcodes, and a bead cleanup was done after each round. Each sample batch included a kit-provided positive control reaction and a negative control reaction. The final libraries underwent checking on an Agilent 4200 TapeStation D1000 ScreenTape, volumetric pooling, and quantification by qPCR. Sequencing ran on an Illumina NextSeq500 with a MidOutput 150-cycle cartridge, using 156 Read1 and 15 Index1 cycles with kit custom primers. The pooled library was loaded at 1.0 pM with an approximately 18% PhiX control spike-in. On the study's bioinformatics: The vendor-processed data were analyzed in R, and a clonotype was defined as all T cells that share the same CDR3 nucleotide sequence. For clone abundance analyses, frequencies were normalized to the 10,000 most abundant clones per sample. Public T cell clones, which averaged fewer than five per sample, were removed prior to analysis. Tumor-enriched clonotypes and baseline blood-enriched clonotypes were defined as those with an abundance difference of at least 32-fold between compartments. A beta-binomial differential abundance model was used to identify clonotypes that expanded or contracted between blood time points. Tumor-blood repertoire similarity was measured with the Baroni-Urbani and Buser coefficient, and group comparisons used two-tailed Wilcoxon tests in R. Sourced from immuneACCESS, this table was stored by TCRdb with only in-frame sequences that have V and J called. A share of the clones is absent; for the studies checked, an unresolved V gene accounts for under half, and the remainder has no known explanation. V and J calls and clone size are those listed in that table; D and trimming were worked out from the DNA. In this sample the table shows 75,000 to 95,000 clones, around 85% of which occur a single time. The ten largest clones represent roughly a tenth of the sample.

The time point label, as the study defines it: blood 4 weeks post-SBRT, at nephrectomy. Per the publication, the treatment or condition label means: 15 Gy SBRT to primary tumor, nephrectomy 4 weeks later. The samples were drawn from a clinical trial, where primary renal cell carcinomas were treated with 15 Gy of stereotactic body radiation therapy and then removed by nephrectomy 4 weeks afterward. To follow tumor-enriched clonotypes, serial peripheral blood was collected from radiation-treated patients at baseline and at 2 weeks and 4 weeks after SBRT. Renal cell carcinoma with clear cell pathology was present in all patients. The QIAamp DNA Blood Mini Kit (Qiagen) was used to prepare genomic DNA for TCR sequencing. The analyses included just those samples that passed every quality control check.

The material was blood, obtained from a patient whose treatment included radiotherapy and nephrectomy. In this chain, TRBV27 is recombined with TRBJ2-7; the D gene cannot be named for sure. This sequence originates from a man aged 50 to 59 with renal cell carcinoma. The base sequence is TGTGCCAGCAGTACATCTAGGAACTCCTACGAGCAGTACTTC. It translates to CASSTSRNSYEQYF.